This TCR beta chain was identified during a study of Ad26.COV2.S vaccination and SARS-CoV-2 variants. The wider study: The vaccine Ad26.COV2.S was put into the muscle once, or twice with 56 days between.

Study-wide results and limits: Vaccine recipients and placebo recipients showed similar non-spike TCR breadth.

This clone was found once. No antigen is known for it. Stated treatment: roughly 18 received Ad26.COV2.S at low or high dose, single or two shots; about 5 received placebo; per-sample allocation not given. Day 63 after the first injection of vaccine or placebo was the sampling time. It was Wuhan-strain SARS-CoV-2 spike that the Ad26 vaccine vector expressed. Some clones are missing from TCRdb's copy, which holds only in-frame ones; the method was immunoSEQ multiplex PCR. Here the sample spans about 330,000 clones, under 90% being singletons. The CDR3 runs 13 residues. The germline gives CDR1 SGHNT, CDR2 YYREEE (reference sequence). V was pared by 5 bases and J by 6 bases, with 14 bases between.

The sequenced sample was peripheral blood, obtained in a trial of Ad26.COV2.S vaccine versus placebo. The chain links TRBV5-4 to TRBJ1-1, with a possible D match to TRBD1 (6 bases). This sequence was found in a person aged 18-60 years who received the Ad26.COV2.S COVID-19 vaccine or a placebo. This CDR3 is CASSPGGRAEAFF. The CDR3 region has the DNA TGTGCCAGCAGTCCTGGGGGCAGGGCTGAAGCTTTCTTT. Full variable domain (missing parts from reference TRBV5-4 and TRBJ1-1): ETGVTQSPTHLIKTRGQQVTLRCSSQSGHNTVSWYQQALGQGPQFIFQYYREEENGRGNFPPRFSGLQFPNYSSELNVNALELDDSALYLCASSPGGRAEAFFGQGTRLTVV.